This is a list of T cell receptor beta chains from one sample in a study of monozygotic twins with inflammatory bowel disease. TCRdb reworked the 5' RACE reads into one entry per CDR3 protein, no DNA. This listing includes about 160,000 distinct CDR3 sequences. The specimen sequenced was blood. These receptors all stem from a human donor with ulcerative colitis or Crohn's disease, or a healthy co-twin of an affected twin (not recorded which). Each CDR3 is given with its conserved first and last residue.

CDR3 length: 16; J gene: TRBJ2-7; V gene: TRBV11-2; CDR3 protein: CASSLSVSGKSYEQYF
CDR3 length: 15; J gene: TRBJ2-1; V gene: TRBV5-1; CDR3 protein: CASSPQVMGYNEQFF
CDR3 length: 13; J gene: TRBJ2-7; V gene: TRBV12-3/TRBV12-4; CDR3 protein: CASSPPGVYEQYF
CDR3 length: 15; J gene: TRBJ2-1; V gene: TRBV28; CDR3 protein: CASSYGASSTGKQFF
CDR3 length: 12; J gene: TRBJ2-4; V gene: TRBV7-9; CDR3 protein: CASSLAGGIQYF
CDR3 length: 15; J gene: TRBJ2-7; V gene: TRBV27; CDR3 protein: CASKRGLAGSYEQYF
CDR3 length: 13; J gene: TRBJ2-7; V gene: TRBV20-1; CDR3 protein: CSAPSGHPYEQYF
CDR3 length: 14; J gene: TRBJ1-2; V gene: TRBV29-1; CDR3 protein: CSVEARQPNYGYTF
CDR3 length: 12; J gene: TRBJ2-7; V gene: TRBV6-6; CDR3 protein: CASSYRAYEQYF
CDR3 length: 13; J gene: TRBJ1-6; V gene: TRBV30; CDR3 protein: CAWSSSYNSPLHF
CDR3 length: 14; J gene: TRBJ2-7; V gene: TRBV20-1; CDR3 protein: CSAPSSGSSYEQYF
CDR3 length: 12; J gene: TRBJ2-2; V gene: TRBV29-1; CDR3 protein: CSARQGAGELFF
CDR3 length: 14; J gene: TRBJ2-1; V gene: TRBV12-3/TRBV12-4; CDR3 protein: CASSFPPRYNEQFF
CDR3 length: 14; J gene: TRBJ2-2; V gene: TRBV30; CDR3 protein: CAWSVFPVAGELFF
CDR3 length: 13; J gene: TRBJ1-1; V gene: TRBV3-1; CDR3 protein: CASSQEKGREAFF
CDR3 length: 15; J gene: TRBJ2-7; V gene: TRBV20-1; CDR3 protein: CSARPSAGANYEQYF
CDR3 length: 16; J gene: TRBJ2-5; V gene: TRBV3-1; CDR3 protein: CASSQELAGPQETQYF
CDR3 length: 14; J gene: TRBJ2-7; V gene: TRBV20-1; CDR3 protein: CSARDRARVYEQYF
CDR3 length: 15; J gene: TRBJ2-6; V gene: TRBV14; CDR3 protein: CASSIRTSGANVLTF
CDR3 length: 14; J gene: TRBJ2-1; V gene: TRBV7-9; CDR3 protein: CASSFSGRNNEQFF
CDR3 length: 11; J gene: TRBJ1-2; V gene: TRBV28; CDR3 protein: CALRTDYGYTF
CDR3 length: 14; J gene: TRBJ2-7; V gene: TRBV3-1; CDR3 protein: CASSQNPGAYEQYF
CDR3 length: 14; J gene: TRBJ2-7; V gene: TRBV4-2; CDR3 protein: CASSQGPITYEQYF
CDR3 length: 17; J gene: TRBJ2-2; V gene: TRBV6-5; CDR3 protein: CASSYSLPGRNTGELFF
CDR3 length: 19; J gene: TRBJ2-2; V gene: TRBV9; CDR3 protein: CASSVGWASGRANTGELFF
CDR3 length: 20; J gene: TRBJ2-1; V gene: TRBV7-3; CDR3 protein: CASSRPLIGGSSGDYNEQFF
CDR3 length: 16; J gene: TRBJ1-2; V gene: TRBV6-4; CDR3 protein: CASSLQAATGTLGYTF
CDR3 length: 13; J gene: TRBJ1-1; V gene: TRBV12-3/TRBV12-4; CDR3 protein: CASSLNGRTEAFF
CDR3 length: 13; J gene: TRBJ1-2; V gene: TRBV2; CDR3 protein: CASSEGQNYGYTF
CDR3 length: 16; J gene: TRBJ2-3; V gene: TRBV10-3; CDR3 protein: CAISRQLAGGTDTQYF
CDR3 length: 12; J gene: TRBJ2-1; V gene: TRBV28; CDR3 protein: CAGSLYGTAQFF
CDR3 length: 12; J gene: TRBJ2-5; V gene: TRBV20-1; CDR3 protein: CSLGSWGETQYF
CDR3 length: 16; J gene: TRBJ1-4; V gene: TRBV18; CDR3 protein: CASSPRSGEVRGKLFF
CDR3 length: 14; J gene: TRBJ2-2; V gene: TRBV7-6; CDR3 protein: CASSPEDRFGELFF
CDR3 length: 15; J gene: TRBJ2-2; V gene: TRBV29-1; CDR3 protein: CSVVRLAANTGELFF
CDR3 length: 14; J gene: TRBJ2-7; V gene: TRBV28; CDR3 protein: CASSLGTEIYEQYF
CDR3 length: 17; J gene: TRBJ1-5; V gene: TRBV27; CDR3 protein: CASRRQSELLPNQPQHF
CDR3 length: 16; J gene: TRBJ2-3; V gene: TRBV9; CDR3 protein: CASSVGNSAVADTQYF
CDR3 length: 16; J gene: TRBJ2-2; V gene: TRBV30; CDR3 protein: CAWSVRGRIPTGELFF